What follows are 4 T cell receptor beta chains derived from one specimen sequenced in a study of radiotherapy plus CTLA-4 blockade in lung cancer. Profiled with immunoSEQ multiplex PCR; TCRdb holds only in-frame clones, not every one. Among about 76,000 clones listed, approximately 84% were seen once. Sample: peripheral blood, taken from a patient treated with radiotherapy plus ipilimumab. These receptors all stem from a human donor with non-small cell lung cancer who had stable disease on radiotherapy plus ipilimumab.

The CDR3, as DNA: TGTGCCAGCAGCCAGAGGGTTTCTTACAGGGAGAGAAACACTGAAGCTTTCTTT. Translating gives CASSQRVSYRERNTEAFF. The chain carries TRBV5-6 and TRBJ1-1, with D perhaps matching TRBD1 (6 bases). The CDR3 loop spans 18 amino acids. The germline gives CDR1 SGHDT, CDR2 YYEEEE. V lost 4 bases and J lost 2, with 24 bases in between.

This chain connects TRBV10-2 to TRBJ2-7; TRBD2 aligns across 11 bases. J was trimmed by 0 bases and V by 1 base; bases with no gene match: 5. Germline values: CDR1 WSHSY, CDR2 SAAADI. This CDR3 contains 17 residues. Here the CDR3 DNA reads TGCGCCAGCAGTGAGTGGGCGACTAGCGGGGCCTCCTACGAGCAGTACTTC. Protein sequence: CASSEWATSGASYEQYF.

This clone was seen once. The chain uses TRBV2 and TRBJ1-5, with a possible D match to TRBD1 (5 bases). Trimming removed 0 bases at V and 2 bases at J, with 11 bases between. This CDR3 spans 16 amino acids. Germline CDR1 reads SNHLY; CDR2 reads FYNNEI. In nucleotides, the CDR3 is TGTGCCAGCAGTGAAGCGCTGGGGCAGGGCAATCAGCCCCAGCATTTT. Amino acids: CASSEALGQGNQPQHF.

J is TRBJ2-1 and V is TRBV28; TRBD2 agrees at 14 bases. J gave up 10 bases and V 5 bases, and 7 bases lay outside the gene matches. The length of the CDR3 is 15 residues. Germline lookup yields CDR1 MDHEN and CDR2 SYDVKM. CDR3 DNA sequence: TGTGCCAGCAGTACCGGGACTAGCGGGAGTCAGGAGCAGTTCTTC. Amino acid sequence: CASSTGTSGSQEQFF.